This T cell receptor (beta chain) was captured in a study of siplizumab effects on memory and regulatory T cells. The CDR3 contains 13 residues. Trimming pared 4 bases from V and 0 bases from J, leaving 6 bases between. From germline, CDR1 is SEHNR and CDR2 FQNEAQ (reference sequence). This table comes from immunoSEQ multiplex PCR, and its TCRdb copy is limited to in-frame clones, with some not included. The sample comprises about 100,000 clones, around 90% of which are singletons, and roughly 2.7% rests with the top ten. Sequencing was done on a sample of CD4+ T cells sorted from blood. The TCR comes from a human donor in good health. Some clones in this sample may be carry-over from other donors' samples. The rearrangement uses TRBV7-9 and TRBJ1-1; D is uncertain. The CDR3 is CASSSTVNTEAFF. The DNA of the CDR3 is TGTGCCAGCAGCTCTACAGTGAACACTGAAGCTTTCTTT.